Following are 25 T cell receptor beta chains from one sample sequenced in a study of CD8 T cells in ankylosing spondylitis. TCRdb analysed the 5' RACE reads with MiXCR anew, one entry per CDR3 protein. The data show approximately 250,000 distinct CDR3 sequences, over 9.5% seen once. The sequencing sample was made of blood, either unsorted or a sorted T cell fraction (not recorded which). All receptors come from a male donor with ankylosing spondylitis or in good health (not recorded which).

This clonotype was observed many times. The rearrangement links TRBV30 to TRBJ2-6; D not resolved. Germline V gene sequence: CDR1 GTSNPN, CDR2 SVGIG (reference sequence). V gave up 2 bases and J gave up 0 bases, with 11 bases separating them. The CDR3 has 16 residues. The CDR3, as DNA: TGTGCCTGGAGTCTACGGGCCCCCTCTGGGGCCAACGTCCTGACTTTC. Its translation: CAWSLRAPSGANVLTF.

This clonotype has at least ten counts. This rearrangement joins TRBV30 to TRBJ2-7, with D unresolved. Trimming took 3 bases from V and 6 from J, leaving 12 bases between them. CDR3 size: 12 residues. CDR1 is GTSNPN and CDR2 is SVGIG in the germline V gene (reference sequence). This CDR3 is CAWSLDWGEQYF. CDR3 bases: TGTGCCTGGAGCCTCGATTGGGGCGAGCAGTACTTC. The full variable domain, in which reference TRBV30 and TRBJ2-7 provide the parts outside the CDR3, is SQTIHQWPATLVQPVGSPLSLECTVEGTSNPNLYWYRQAAGRGLQLLFYSVGIGQISSEVPQNLSASRPQDRQFILSSKKLLLSDSGFYLCAWSLDWGEQYFGPGTRLTVT.

The CDR3 region has the DNA TGCGCCAGCAGCTTGGTACTAGCGGGAGATAAGGACGAGCAGTACTTC. Its translation: CASSLVLAGDKDEQYF. The V and J genes are TRBV5-1 and TRBJ2-7; 11 bases match TRBD2. Trimming cost V 0 bases and J 5 bases; bases outside gene matches: 7. This CDR3 comprises 16 residues. Germline CDR1 is SGHRS and CDR2 is YFSETQ.

This clonotype came up many times. The chain has TRBV20-1 and TRBJ1-5, with D unresolved. The V end was cut by 3 bases, the J end by 1 base, with 4 bases between. The CDR3 totals 12 residues. Germline V gene lookup returns CDR1 DFQATT and CDR2 SNEGSKA (reference sequence). The CDR3 DNA follows: TGCAGTGCTAGCCGCAGCAATCAGCCCCAGCATTTT. Translated: CSASRSNQPQHF.

This clonotype was seen ten or more times. The chain links TRBV29-1 to TRBJ2-7; 14 bases agree with TRBD2. V trimming: 7 bases; J trimming: 7 bases; junction bases outside the gene matches: 3. CDR3 length: 12 amino acids. CDR1 and CDR2 (germline): SQVTM, ANQGSEA. The CDR3 DNA follows: TGCAGCGCCGGGACTAGCGGGAGAGAGCAGTACTTC. Protein: CSAGTSGREQYF.

This clonotype has ten or more counts. V gene TRBV5-1 combines with J gene TRBJ2-1; 10 bases fit TRBD2. V lost 4 bases and J lost 4; bases outside the gene matches: 8. Germline assignment: CDR1 SGHRS and CDR2 YFSETQ. This CDR3 contains 16 residues. CDR3 residues: CASSTTGLASYNEQFF. The CDR3 DNA is TGCGCCAGCAGCACCACGGGACTAGCGAGTTACAATGAGCAGTTCTTC.

The chain uses TRBV11-2 and TRBJ2-2, with D maybe TRBD2 (5 bases). There are 15 residues in the CDR3. The V gene lost 3 bases and the J gene lost 7 bases, with 15 bases spanning the gap. Germline-derived CDR1 and CDR2 are SGHAT and FQNNGV. CDR3 sequence: CASSFGKIGVGELFF. The DNA of the CDR3 is TGTGCCAGCAGCTTCGGCAAAATCGGGGTCGGGGAGCTGTTTTTT.

In its sample, this clonotype was seen a few times. This chain links TRBV7-9 with TRBJ2-2; D unclear. Per germline, CDR1 SEHNR and CDR2 FQNEAQ (reference sequence). The CDR3 spans 16 residues. V was clipped by 1 base and J by 1 base, with 10 bases between them. The CDR3 bases are TGTGCCAGCAGCTTAGGGGGAACGGGGAACACCGGGGAGCTGTTTTTT. Amino acid sequence: CASSLGGTGNTGELFF. Combining the CDR3 with reference TRBV7-9 and TRBJ2-2 gives the whole variable domain DTGVSQNPRHKITKRGQNVTFRCDPISEHNRLYWYRQTLGQGPEFLTYFQNEAQLEKSRLLSDRFSAERPKGSFSTLEIQRTEQGDSAMYLCASSLGGTGNTGELFFGEGSRLTVL.

This clonotype was observed at least ten times. CDR3 bases: TGTGCCAGCAGCTTAAGGGTCATTAACACCGGGGAGCTGTTTTTT. Translating gives CASSLRVINTGELFF. V gene TRBV7-2 combines with J gene TRBJ2-2; D not certain. The V gene's germline CDR1 is SGHTA and CDR2 FQGNSA. The CDR3 is 15 amino acids. V gave up 2 bases and J gave up 2 bases, with 9 bases separating them.

A few counts support this clonotype. The CDR3 sequence: CASSLAGLSTDTQYF. CDR3 bases: TGTGCCAGCAGCTTAGCCGGACTTAGCACAGATACGCAGTATTTT. The V gene is TRBV7-2, the J gene TRBJ2-3, with a tentative D call TRBD2 (5 bases). CDR3 length equals 15 residues. The V end was cut by 0 bases, the J end by 0 bases, with 7 bases between. Germline V gene lookup returns CDR1 SGHTA and CDR2 FQGNSA.

Many counts were recorded for this clonotype. This rearrangement joins TRBV12-3 or TRBV12-4 to TRBJ1-5; perhaps TRBD1 as D (6 bases). This CDR3 has 14 residues. Trimming pared 4 bases from V and 0 bases from J, leaving 7 bases between. The CDR3: CASSSDSSNQPQHF. The CDR3 nucleotides are TGTGCCAGCAGTTCGGACAGTAGCAATCAGCCCCAGCATTTT.

The V and J genes are TRBV5-6 and TRBJ2-1; 7 nucleotides line up with TRBD1. This CDR3 is 16 amino acids long. Germline CDR1 SGHDT, CDR2 YYEEEE. V lost 1 base, J lost 1 base, and 5 bases stayed unmatched. CDR3 amino acids: CASSLPGQHSYNEQFF. DNA of the CDR3: TGTGCCAGCAGCTTGCCGGGACAGCATTCCTACAATGAGCAGTTCTTC.

This clonotype showed up many times. The V gene is TRBV3-1, the J gene TRBJ2-3, with TRBD2 matching over 7 bases. The germline V gene has CDR1 LGHDT and CDR2 YNNKEL (reference sequence). CDR3 size: 15 residues. Trimming removed 2 bases from V and 2 bases from J; junction bases left unmatched: 4. Here the CDR3 reads CASSQRLAVTDTQYF. CDR3 DNA sequence: TGTGCCAGCAGCCAACGCCTAGCGGTCACAGATACGCAGTATTTT.

At least ten counts were recorded for this clonotype. The rearrangement links TRBV12-3 or TRBV12-4 to TRBJ1-1; D gene uncertain. V gave up 3 bases and J gave up 1 base, with 6 bases separating them. The CDR3 consists of 13 residues. The CDR3 is CASSLTANTEAFF. The CDR3 bases are TGTGCCAGCAGTTTGACGGCGAACACTGAAGCTTTCTTT.

The gene calls are TRBV7-2 and TRBJ2-3; 10 nucleotides match TRBD2. CDR1 and CDR2 (germline): SGHTA, FQGNSA. The J segment lost 5 bases and the V segment lost 5 bases, leaving 4 bases of the junction unmatched. This CDR3 is 14 amino acids long. Here the CDR3 reads CASSRIAGGDTQYF. In DNA form, the CDR3 reads TGTGCCAGCAGCCGAATAGCGGGGGGAGATACGCAGTATTTT.

This clonotype was seen at least ten times. The chain is built from TRBV9 and TRBJ2-1; 15 bases align to TRBD2. V was clipped by 4 bases and J by 8 bases; unmatched bases: 4. The length of the CDR3 is 15 residues. CDR1 SGDLS and CDR2 YYNGEE come from the germline V gene. CDR3 in DNA: TGTGCCAGCAGCCCCCGGACTAGCGGGAGGGATGAGCAGTTCTTC. This gives the protein CASSPRTSGRDEQFF.

The table lists this clonotype with many counts. The chain carries TRBV7-2 and TRBJ2-1; D is ambiguous. The germline CDR1 and CDR2 sequences are SGHTA and FQGNSA. The CDR3 totals 15 residues. Trimming left V 1 base short and J 6 bases short, with 13 bases between. This CDR3 is CASSLEMGSTNEQFF. The CDR3 nucleotides read TGTGCCAGCAGCTTAGAGATGGGCTCCACCAATGAGCAGTTCTTC.

This clonotype came up many times. The chain is built from TRBV27 and TRBJ2-7; 9 nucleotides line up with TRBD1. The CDR3 is 14 amino acids. CDR1 and CDR2 from the germline V gene are MNHEY and SMNVEV (reference sequence). V shed 5 bases and J 5 bases; nucleotides not matched to a gene: 7. CDR3 in amino acids: CASSPTGGGDEQYF. CDR3 coding DNA: TGTGCCAGCAGTCCGACAGGGGGAGGCGACGAGCAGTACTTC.

This clonotype was counted many times. The chain joins TRBV19 to TRBJ2-2; 7 nucleotides match TRBD1. The V and J ends lost 3 bases and 5 bases, in that order; junction bases with no gene match: 6. The CDR3 sequence is 15 residues long. Germline CDR1 LNHDA, CDR2 SQIVND (reference sequence). CDR3 DNA sequence: TGTGCCAGTAGTATGACAGGGAGAATAACCGGGGAGCTGTTTTTT. Translating gives CASSMTGRITGELFF.

This clonotype was seen repeatedly, ten times or more. The V gene is TRBV4-1, the J gene TRBJ2-7; 9 nucleotides agree with TRBD2. The CDR3 extends over 16 amino acids. Germline-derived CDR1 and CDR2 are MGHRA and YSYEKL. V shed 1 base, J shed 0 bases, and the junction held 4 bases outside the gene matches. The CDR3 reads CASSQVSGGFSYEQYF. The CDR3 DNA reads TGCGCCAGCAGCCAAGTAAGCGGGGGGTTCTCCTACGAGCAGTACTTC.

This clonotype was seen many times. The chain employs TRBV9 and TRBJ1-1, with TRBD1 as a possible D gene (6 bases). Per germline, CDR1 SGDLS and CDR2 YYNGEE. With 5 bases removed from V and 1 base from J, the gap between germline ends came to 15 bases. This CDR3 region has 15 residues. CDR3 region: CASSRGQGTNTEAFF. CDR3 nucleotides: TGTGCCAGCAGTCGTGGGCAGGGGACGAACACTGAAGCTTTCTTT.

This clonotype was counted at least ten times. The chain employs TRBV30 and TRBJ1-3; D ambiguous. The V end lost 1 base, the J end lost 4 bases, and 5 bases lay between the germline ends. Germline values: CDR1 GTSNPN, CDR2 SVGIG (reference sequence). There are 12 residues in the CDR3. CDR3: CAWSDKGNTIYF. The CDR3 region has the DNA TGTGCCTGGAGTGACAAAGGAAACACCATATATTTT.

There are a few counts of this clonotype. The rearrangement joins TRBV6-2 or TRBV6-3 to TRBJ2-7, with D tentatively TRBD2 (6 bases). CDR1 and CDR2 from the germline V gene are MNHEY and SVGEGT. With 10 bases removed from V and 3 bases from J, the gap between germline ends came to 19 bases. This CDR3 spans 14 amino acids. The CDR3 DNA reads TGTGCCACTTTAGGGACGGGGGATATCTACGAGCAGTACTTC. Translated, it gives CATLGTGDIYEQYF.

This clonotype was seen more than once but under ten times. V gene TRBV5-1 combines with J gene TRBJ2-1; no clear D gene. Per germline, CDR1 SGHRS and CDR2 YFSETQ. This CDR3 is 14 amino acids long. Trimming stripped 7 bases from V and 5 bases from J, with 16 bases between. This chain's CDR3 is CASGWGGVDNEQFF. The CDR3 coding sequence is TGCGCCAGCGGGTGGGGTGGGGTCGACAATGAGCAGTTCTTC.

This clonotype was detected ten times or more. The chain carries TRBV11-2 and TRBJ2-1, with a tentative D call TRBD2 (6 bases). This CDR3 has 17 residues. CDR1 SGHAT and CDR2 FQNNGV come from the germline V gene. With 3 bases removed from V and 0 bases from J, the gap between germline ends came to 15 bases. CDR3 sequence (DNA): TGTGCCAGCAGCTTTCCCCCAGGACTAAGCTCCTACAATGAGCAGTTCTTC. Protein sequence: CASSFPPGLSSYNEQFF.